What follows are 20 T cell receptor beta chains derived from one specimen sequenced in a study of T cell clones after liver transplantation. Some clones are missing from TCRdb's copy, which holds only in-frame ones; the method was immunoSEQ multiplex PCR. Of some 120,000 clones in the sample, 90% are singletons; the top ten hold around 0.83%. The sample was CD4+ T cells from blood, taken 12 months after liver transplant. The source is a human patient who received a liver transplant. The graft donor may account for some of the T cells.

This chain uses TRBV7-7 with TRBJ2-1; 14 bases match TRBD2. The CDR3 length is 15 residues. Germline V lookup: CDR1 SSHAT, CDR2 FNYEAQ (reference sequence). V dropped 5 bases and J dropped 5; count of bases not matched to a gene: 2. The chain's CDR3 is CASSTGLAGDNEQFF. CDR3 sequence (DNA): TGTGCCAGCAGCACGGGACTAGCGGGAGACAATGAGCAGTTCTTC. The variable domain in full, completed from reference TRBV7-7 and TRBJ2-1, reads GAGVSQSPRYKVTKRGQDVTLRCDPISSHATLYWYQQALGQGPEFLTYFNYEAQPDKSGLPSDRFSAERPEGSISTLTIQRTEQRDSAMYRCASSTGLAGDNEQFFGPGTRLTVL.

This sequence joins TRBV19 and TRBJ1-3, with D possibly being TRBD1 (6 bases). The germline V gene has CDR1 LNHDA and CDR2 SQIVND (reference sequence). The CDR3 has 15 residues. V gave up 6 bases and J gave up 3 bases, with 15 bases separating them. As DNA, the CDR3 is TGTGCCAGTAGGGCCACAGGGATGAGTGGAAACACCATATATTTT. Amino acid sequence: CASRATGMSGNTIYF.

The chain combines TRBV4-2 with TRBJ2-3, with 11 bases lining up with TRBD2. Germline CDR1 reads LGHNA; CDR2 reads YNFKEQ. The CDR3 totals 19 residues. V was clipped by 2 bases and J by 1 base; unmatched bases: 11. CDR3 nucleotide sequence: TGTGCCAGCAGCCAAACCGGGACTAGCGGAGCAGGTGGCACAGATACGCAGTATTTT. This encodes CASSQTGTSGAGGTDTQYF.

The chain joins TRBV30 to TRBJ1-2; maybe TRBD1 (5 bases). Germline CDR1 GTSNPN, CDR2 SVGIG (reference sequence). The CDR3 has 13 amino acids. V lost 4 bases and J 8 bases, leaving 17 bases between the germline ends. CDR3: CAWISPRGNGYTF. The CDR3 nucleotides read TGTGCCTGGATTTCCCCCCGGGGGAACGGCTACACCTTC.

This chain links TRBV4-3 with TRBJ2-7, with 10 bases identical to TRBD2. J gave up 2 bases and V 1 base, and 8 bases lay outside the gene matches. Per germline, CDR1 LGHNA and CDR2 YSLEER. This CDR3 contains 17 residues. The CDR3, as DNA: TGCGCCAGCAGCCAAGCGGCTAGCGGGAGCCCTCCCTACGAGCAGTACTTC. Protein: CASSQAASGSPPYEQYF.

The chain combines TRBV5-1 with TRBJ2-5; 8 bases agree with TRBD1. Germline-derived CDR1 and CDR2 are SGHRS and YFSETQ. The CDR3 length is 15 residues. J was trimmed by 2 bases and V by 1 base; bases with no gene match: 4. CDR3: CASSLKGQGQETQYF. DNA of the CDR3: TGCGCCAGCAGCTTGAAAGGACAGGGACAAGAGACCCAGTACTTC.

J is TRBJ1-2 and V is TRBV5-1; D call uncertain. The CDR3 loop spans 12 amino acids. Germline CDR1 is SGHRS and CDR2 is YFSETQ. The ends were cut back, 5 bases at V and 5 bases at J, with 10 bases in the middle. CDR3: CASSFRGYGYTF. In DNA, the CDR3 is TGCGCCAGCAGTTTTCGCGGGTATGGCTACACCTTC. Using reference TRBV5-1 and TRBJ1-2 for the parts outside the CDR3, the full variable domain is KAGVTQTPRYLIKTRGQQVTLSCSPISGHRSVSWYQQTPGQGLQFLFEYFSETQRNKGNFPGRFSGRQFSNSRSEMNVSTLELGDSALYLCASSFRGYGYTFGSGTRLTVV.

The chain uses TRBV4-2 and TRBJ2-5; 7 bases align to TRBD1. This CDR3 region has 16 residues. V trimming: 4 bases; J trimming: 4 bases; junction bases outside the gene matches: 12. Germline CDR1 reads LGHNA; CDR2 reads YNFKEQ. The CDR3 coding sequence is TGTGCCAGCAGCCGAGAAGGGACAGCCCAAGGAGAGACCCAGTACTTC. Protein: CASSREGTAQGETQYF.

V gene TRBV7-9 combines with J gene TRBJ2-7, with D possibly TRBD1 on 5 matching bases. CDR3 length equals 14 residues. V gave up 3 bases and J gave up 5 bases, with 14 bases separating them. The germline CDR1 and CDR2 sequences are SEHNR and FQNEAQ (reference sequence). The CDR3 nucleotides read TGTGCCAGCAGCTTCGGTCAGGGTGGGGACGAGCAGTACTTC. Amino acids: CASSFGQGGDEQYF.

CDR3 nucleotide sequence: TGTGCCAGCAGCTTAGGGATAGCGGGGACTAGCACAGATACGCAGTATTTT. Its protein product is CASSLGIAGTSTDTQYF. The chain combines TRBV7-9 with TRBJ2-3; 8 positions match TRBD2. Germline CDR1 reads SEHNR; CDR2 reads FQNEAQ (reference sequence). J lost 0 bases, V lost 1 base, and 6 bases had no gene match. This CDR3 is 17 amino acids long.

This clone is medium-sized by share. V gene TRBV2 combines with J gene TRBJ1-5; D remains ambiguous. This CDR3 spans 15 amino acids. Looked up from germline, CDR1 is SNHLY and CDR2 is FYNNEI. V lost 3 bases to trimming and J lost 2 bases, with 11 bases between them. The DNA of the CDR3 is TGTGCCAGCAGTGAGAGGGCGCGTGGCAATCAGCCCCAGCATTTT. This codes for CASSERARGNQPQHF.

This chain uses TRBV19 with TRBJ2-3, with D possibly TRBD2 on 5 matching bases. V lost 3 bases, J lost 2 bases, and 12 bases lay in between. This CDR3 is 15 amino acids long. CDR1 and CDR2 from the germline V gene are LNHDA and SQIVND (reference sequence). The CDR3 coding sequence is TGTGCCAGTAGTATTCGAGGGAGTTACACAGATACGCAGTATTTT. Translation gives CASSIRGSYTDTQYF.

The chain joins TRBV19 to TRBJ2-7, with 7 bases matching TRBD2. V trimming: 3 bases; J trimming: 6 bases; junction bases outside the gene matches: 5. The CDR3 consists of 13 residues. Germline CDR1 and CDR2: LNHDA and SQIVND (reference sequence). The CDR3 sequence: CASSINWGGEQYF. For the CDR3, the DNA is TGTGCCAGTAGTATTAATTGGGGGGGCGAGCAGTACTTC.

The rearrangement links TRBV5-6 to TRBJ2-1, with TRBD2 identical over 8 bases. The germline V gene encodes CDR1 SGHDT and CDR2 YYEEEE. This CDR3 is 16 amino acids long. The trim removed 6 bases at V and 4 bases at J, leaving 12 bases unmatched. CDR3 sequence (DNA): TGTGCCAGCAACCTTGGTAGCGGGACCTTGTACAATGAGCAGTTCTTC. Translated: CASNLGSGTLYNEQFF.

The chain has TRBV5-1 and TRBJ1-1, with D unclear. This CDR3 has 15 residues. Germline V gene sequence: CDR1 SGHRS, CDR2 YFSETQ. The V and J ends lost 4 bases and 0 bases respectively, with 13 bases between them. In DNA, the CDR3 is TGCGCCAGCAGCGCACTACAGAATATGAACACTGAAGCTTTCTTT. Encoded protein: CASSALQNMNTEAFF. The full variable domain, its missing parts supplied by reference TRBV5-1 and TRBJ1-1, is KAGVTQTPRYLIKTRGQQVTLSCSPISGHRSVSWYQQTPGQGLQFLFEYFSETQRNKGNFPGRFSGRQFSNSRSEMNVSTLELGDSALYLCASSALQNMNTEAFFGQGTRLTVV.

The V gene is TRBV7-6, the J gene TRBJ1-3; D is uncertain. In germline, CDR1 is SGHVS, CDR2 FNYEAQ. V was shortened by 2 bases and J by 2 bases, with 16 bases between the two germline ends. The CDR3 loop spans 17 amino acids. The CDR3 region has the DNA TGTGCCAGCAGCTTACGTTCCTCCAATGGTGCTGGAAACACCATATATTTT. Its translation is CASSLRSSNGAGNTIYF.

This chain joins TRBV5-4 and TRBJ2-1, with TRBD2 matching 9 bases. In germline, CDR1 is SGHNT, CDR2 YYREEE (reference sequence). The CDR3 runs to 15 residues. J was trimmed by 5 bases and V by 0 bases; bases with no gene match: 3. The CDR3 protein is CASSLASGIDNEQFF. CDR3 DNA sequence: TGTGCCAGCAGCTTGGCTAGCGGGATCGACAATGAGCAGTTCTTC.

The V gene is TRBV7-3, the J gene TRBJ2-5; D gene uncertain. Germline values: CDR1 SGHTA, CDR2 FQGTGA. The CDR3 consists of 13 residues. The V and J ends lost 2 bases and 5 bases respectively, with 9 bases between them. CDR3: CASSLLASETQYF. CDR3 sequence (DNA): TGTGCCAGCAGCTTATTGGCCTCTGAGACCCAGTACTTC.

The chain is built from TRBV9 and TRBJ1-1, with D possibly matching TRBD1 (6 bases). With 0 bases removed from V and 5 bases from J, the gap between germline ends came to 11 bases. The CDR3 totals 14 residues. Germline V CDR1 and CDR2: SGDLS, YYNGEE. The CDR3 protein is CASSVEMGATEAFF. The CDR3 DNA reads TGTGCCAGCAGCGTAGAAATGGGGGCAACTGAAGCTTTCTTT. The entire variable domain, with the rest obtained from reference TRBV9 and TRBJ1-1, is as follows: DSGVTQTPKHLITATGQRVTLRCSPRSGDLSVYWYQQSLDQGLQFLIQYYNGEERAKGNILERFSAQQFPDLHSELNLSSLELGDSALYFCASSVEMGATEAFFGQGTRLTVV.

This sequence joins TRBV19 and TRBJ1-1; 9 positions agree with TRBD1. V was pared by 6 bases and J by 3 bases, with 8 bases of the junction left unmatched. The CDR3 loop spans 15 amino acids. Germline lookup yields CDR1 LNHDA and CDR2 SQIVND (reference sequence). CDR3 loop: CASRKNRGRYTEAFF. The CDR3 region has the DNA TGTGCCAGTAGAAAAAACAGGGGGCGATACACTGAAGCTTTCTTT.